Described below is a single TCR beta chain sequence and its context. This study enrolled people aged roughly 18 to 89 from about 24 US geographic areas. Categorization into cohorts depended on clinical history that participants reported. Recovered participants had two consecutive negative NP/OP PCR tests, healthcare professional clearance, or symptom resolution. The V gene's germline CDR1 is SNHLY and CDR2 FYNNEI. Trimming took 3 bases from V and 7 from J, leaving 18 bases between them. The CDR3 runs 15 residues. TCRdb keeps only in-frame clones here, not all; method: immunoSEQ multiplex PCR. The data show roughly 160,000 clones, with around four fifths seen just once and over 10% held by the top ten. The data were obtained in a study of blood T cell repertoires in COVID-19. Study-wide context: Samples of COVID-19 (acute and convalescent) were obtained from the United States, Italy and Spain.

The sequenced sample consisted of PBMCs or T cells enriched from blood (not recorded which). The rearrangement uses TRBV2 and TRBJ1-2, with D uncertain. The source of this sequence is a woman aged 55-69 years who had recovered from COVID-19. As DNA, the CDR3 is TGTGCCAGCAGTGACGGCCGACCCATCCGGGGTGGCTACACCTTC. Translating it yields CASSDGRPIRGGYTF.